This T cell receptor beta chain was observed in a study of blood T cell repertoires in COVID-19. Background on the study: Acute and convalescent COVID-19 samples came from the United States, Italy and Spain. Sample material is recorded as cDNA or gDNA derived from T cells, B-cell-depleted T cells, or PBMCs.

The CDR3 extends over 16 amino acids. V gave up 2 bases and J gave up 4 bases, with 15 bases separating them. Germline CDR1 MNHNS, CDR2 SASEGT. Participant-reported clinical history was the basis for cohort assignment. Assay used: immunoSEQ multiplex PCR; TCRdb lists only in-frame clones, some missing. Of more than 450,000 clones in the sample, around 90% were seen once. The origin of this receptor is a woman aged 18-35 years who had recovered from COVID-19. The rearrangement uses TRBV6-1 and TRBJ1-5; D ambiguous. The sample taken for sequencing was PBMCs or T cells enriched from blood (not recorded which). CDR3 region: CASSEFGIGGNQPQHF. CDR3 in DNA: TGTGCCAGCAGTGAATTCGGGATCGGTGGGAATCAGCCCCAGCATTTT.